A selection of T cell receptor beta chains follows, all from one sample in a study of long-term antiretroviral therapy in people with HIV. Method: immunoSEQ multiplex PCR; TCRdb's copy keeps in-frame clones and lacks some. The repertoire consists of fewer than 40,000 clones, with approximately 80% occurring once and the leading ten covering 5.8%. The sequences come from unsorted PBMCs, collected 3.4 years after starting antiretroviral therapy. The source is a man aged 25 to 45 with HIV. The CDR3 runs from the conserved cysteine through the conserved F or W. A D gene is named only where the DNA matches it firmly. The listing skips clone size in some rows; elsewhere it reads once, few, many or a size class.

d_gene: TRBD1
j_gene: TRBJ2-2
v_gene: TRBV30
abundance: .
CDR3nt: TGTGCCTGGAGCACAGGGGGAACCAACACCGGGGAGCTGTTTTTT
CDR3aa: CAWSTGGTNTGELFF

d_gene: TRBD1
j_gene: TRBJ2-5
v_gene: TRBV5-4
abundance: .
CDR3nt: TGTGCCAGCAGCACAGGGGGCGGAGAGACCCAGTACTTC
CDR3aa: CASSTGGGETQYF

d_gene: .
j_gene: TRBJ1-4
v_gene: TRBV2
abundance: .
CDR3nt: TGTGCCAGCAGGCAGGCCGACGCCAGTTACGAACTGTTTTTT
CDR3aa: CASRQADASYELFF

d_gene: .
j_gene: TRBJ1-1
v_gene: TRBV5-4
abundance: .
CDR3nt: TGTGCCAGCAGCTTTTCATGGAACACTGAAGCTTTCTTT
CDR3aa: CASSFSWNTEAFF

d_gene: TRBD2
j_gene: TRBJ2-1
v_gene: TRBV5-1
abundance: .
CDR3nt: TGCGCCAGCAGCTTGTCGGGGAGGGTTGATGAGCAGTTCTTC
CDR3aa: CASSLSGRVDEQFF

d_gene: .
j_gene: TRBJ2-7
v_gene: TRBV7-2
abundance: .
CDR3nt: TGTGCCAGCAGCCAGGCAAGGGCGGTTTACGAGCAGTACTTC
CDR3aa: CASSQARAVYEQYF

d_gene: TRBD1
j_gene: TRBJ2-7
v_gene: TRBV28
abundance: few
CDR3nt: TGTGCCAGCAAGACGACAGGGAAGTACGAGCAGTACTTC
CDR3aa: CASKTTGKYEQYF

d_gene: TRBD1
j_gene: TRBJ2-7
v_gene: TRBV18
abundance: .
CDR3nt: TGTGCCAGCTCACCACTTGGCCCAGGGGGCGCTCTCGAGAGCTCCTACGAGCAGTACTTC
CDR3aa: CASSPLGPGGALESSYEQYF

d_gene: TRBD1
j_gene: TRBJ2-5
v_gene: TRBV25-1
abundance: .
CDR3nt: TGTGCCAGCAGTGCCACAGGGGTCCAAGAGACCCAGTACTTC
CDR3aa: CASSATGVQETQYF

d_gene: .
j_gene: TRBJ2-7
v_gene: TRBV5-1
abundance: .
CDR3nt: TGCGCCAGCAGCTGGGGACCCTCCTACGAGCAGTACTTC
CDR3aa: CASSWGPSYEQYF

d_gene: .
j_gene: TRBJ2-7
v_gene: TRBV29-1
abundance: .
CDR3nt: TGCAGCGTTGAATTGGGCCAATACGAGCAGTACTTC
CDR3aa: CSVELGQYEQYF

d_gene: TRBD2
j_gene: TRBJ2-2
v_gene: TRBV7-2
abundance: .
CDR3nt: TGTGCCAGCAGCTCTCAGGCGGGAGGGCCCGGCGGGGAGCTGTTTTTT
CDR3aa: CASSSQAGGPGGELFF

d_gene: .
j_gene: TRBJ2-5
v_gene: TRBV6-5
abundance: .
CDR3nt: TGTGCCAGCAGGAACCAAGAGACCCAGTACTTC
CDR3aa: CASRNQETQYF

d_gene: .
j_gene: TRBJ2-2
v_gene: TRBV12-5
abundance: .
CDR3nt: TGTGCTAGTGGTTTGCCCAAGGTTTCCCGTGAGACCGGGGAGCTGTTTTTT
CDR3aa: CASGLPKVSRETGELFF

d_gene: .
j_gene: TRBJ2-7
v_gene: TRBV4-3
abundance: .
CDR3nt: TGCGCCAGCAGCCAAGAAGAGCAGTACTTC
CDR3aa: CASSQEEQYF

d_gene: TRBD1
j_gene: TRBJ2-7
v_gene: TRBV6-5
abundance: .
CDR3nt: TGTGCCAGCAGCAGGGGACAGGGGACCTACGAGCAGTACTTC
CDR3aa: CASSRGQGTYEQYF

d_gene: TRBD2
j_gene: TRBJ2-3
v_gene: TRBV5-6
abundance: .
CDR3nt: TGTGCCAGCAGCTTGTTATGGGAGGGAGATACGCAGTATTTT
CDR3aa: CASSLLWEGDTQYF

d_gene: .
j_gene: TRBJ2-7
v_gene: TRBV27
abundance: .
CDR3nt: TGTGCCAGCTCCCGGGGGGCCTTCTACGAGCAGTACTTC
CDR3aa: CASSRGAFYEQYF

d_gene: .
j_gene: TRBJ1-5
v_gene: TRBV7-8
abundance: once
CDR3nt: TGTGCCAGCAGCTTAGTTCCAGGGGCTCGCAATCAGCCCCAGCATTTT
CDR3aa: CASSLVPGARNQPQHF

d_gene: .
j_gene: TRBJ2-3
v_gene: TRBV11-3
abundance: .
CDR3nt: TGTGCCAGCAGCTTAGGGCAGGGGCAGTATTTT
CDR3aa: CASSLGQGQYF

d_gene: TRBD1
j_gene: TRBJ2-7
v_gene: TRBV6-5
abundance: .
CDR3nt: TGTGCCAGCAGTCGCCAGGGGGTCCCCTCCTACGAGCAGTACTTC
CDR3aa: CASSRQGVPSYEQYF

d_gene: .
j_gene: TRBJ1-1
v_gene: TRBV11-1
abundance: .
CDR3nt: TGTGCCAGCAGCCCGATTGAAATTACTGAAGCTTTCTTT
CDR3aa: CASSPIEITEAFF

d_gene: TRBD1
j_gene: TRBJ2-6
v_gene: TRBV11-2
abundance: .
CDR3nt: TGTGCCAGCAGCATCCGTTTAGGACAGGGCCCCTCTGGGGCCAACGTCCTGACTTTC
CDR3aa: CASSIRLGQGPSGANVLTF

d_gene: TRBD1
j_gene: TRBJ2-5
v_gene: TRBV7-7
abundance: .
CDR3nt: TGTGCCAGCAGCTTAGGGACAGGGGTTGAGACCCAGTACTTC
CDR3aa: CASSLGTGVETQYF

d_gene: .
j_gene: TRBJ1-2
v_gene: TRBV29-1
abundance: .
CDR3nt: TGCAGCGTGTCGTTCGGGGTCAACTATGGCTACACCTTC
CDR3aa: CSVSFGVNYGYTF

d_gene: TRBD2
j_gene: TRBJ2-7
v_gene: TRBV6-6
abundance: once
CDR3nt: TGTGCCAGCAGCCCTAGCGGGAGCTACGAGCAGTACTTC
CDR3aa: CASSPSGSYEQYF

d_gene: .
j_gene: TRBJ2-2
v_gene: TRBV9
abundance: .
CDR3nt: TGTGCCAGCAGCGTAGGGCACACAAGGACCGGGGAGCTGTTTTTT
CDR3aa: CASSVGHTRTGELFF

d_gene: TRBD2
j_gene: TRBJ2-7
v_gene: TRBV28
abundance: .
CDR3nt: TGTGCCAGCAGTAGCGGGACGATTTCCTACGAGCAGTACTTC
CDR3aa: CASSSGTISYEQYF

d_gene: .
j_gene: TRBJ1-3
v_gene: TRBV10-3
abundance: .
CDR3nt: TGTGCCATCAGTGACAGCAACTCTGGAAACACCATATATTTT
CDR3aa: CAISDSNSGNTIYF

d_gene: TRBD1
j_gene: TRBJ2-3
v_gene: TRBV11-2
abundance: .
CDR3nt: TGTGCCAGCAGCCCCAGGGACAGTACCACAGATACGCAGTATTTT
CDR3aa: CASSPRDSTTDTQYF

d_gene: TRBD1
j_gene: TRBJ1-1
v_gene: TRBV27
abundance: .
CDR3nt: TGTGCCAGCAGTCCCGGGACAGGCGAAGCTTTCTTT
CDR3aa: CASSPGTGEAFF